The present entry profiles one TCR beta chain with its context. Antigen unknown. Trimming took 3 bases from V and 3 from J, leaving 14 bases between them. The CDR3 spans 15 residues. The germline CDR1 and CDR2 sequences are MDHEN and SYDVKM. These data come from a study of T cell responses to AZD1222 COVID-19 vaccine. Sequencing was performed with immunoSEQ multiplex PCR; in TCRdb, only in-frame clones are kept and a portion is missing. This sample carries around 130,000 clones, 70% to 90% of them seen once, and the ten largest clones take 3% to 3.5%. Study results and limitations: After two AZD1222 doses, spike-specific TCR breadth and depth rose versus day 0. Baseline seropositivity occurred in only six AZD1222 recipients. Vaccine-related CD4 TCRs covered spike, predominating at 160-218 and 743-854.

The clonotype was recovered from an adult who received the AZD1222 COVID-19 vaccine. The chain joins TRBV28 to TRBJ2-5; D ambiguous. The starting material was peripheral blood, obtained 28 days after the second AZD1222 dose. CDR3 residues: CASSFQDGGKETQYF. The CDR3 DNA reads TGTGCCAGCAGTTTCCAGGACGGTGGGAAAGAGACCCAGTACTTC.